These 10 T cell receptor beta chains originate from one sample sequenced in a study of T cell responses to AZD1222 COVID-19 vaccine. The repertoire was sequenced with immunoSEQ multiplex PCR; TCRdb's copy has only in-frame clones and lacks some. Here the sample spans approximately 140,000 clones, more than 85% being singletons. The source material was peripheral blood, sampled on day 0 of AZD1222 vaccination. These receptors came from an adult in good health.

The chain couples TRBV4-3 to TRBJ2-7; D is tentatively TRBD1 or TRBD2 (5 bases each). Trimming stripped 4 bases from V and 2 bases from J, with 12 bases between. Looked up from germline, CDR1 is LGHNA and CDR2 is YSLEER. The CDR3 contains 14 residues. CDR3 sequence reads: CASSPWDGTYEQYF. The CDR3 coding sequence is TGCGCCAGCAGCCCGTGGGACGGAACCTACGAGCAGTACTTC.

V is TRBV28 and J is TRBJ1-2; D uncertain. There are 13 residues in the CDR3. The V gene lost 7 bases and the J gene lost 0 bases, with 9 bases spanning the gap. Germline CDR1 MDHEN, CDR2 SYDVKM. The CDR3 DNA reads TGTGCCAGCACCCCGGGAGCTAACTATGGCTACACCTTC. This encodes CASTPGANYGYTF.

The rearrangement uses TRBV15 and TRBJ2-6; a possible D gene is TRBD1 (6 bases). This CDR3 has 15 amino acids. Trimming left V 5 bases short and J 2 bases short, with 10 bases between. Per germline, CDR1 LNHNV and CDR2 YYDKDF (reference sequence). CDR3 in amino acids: CATSSKGAGANVLTF. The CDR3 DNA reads TGTGCCACCAGCTCAAAGGGGGCTGGGGCCAACGTCCTGACTTTC. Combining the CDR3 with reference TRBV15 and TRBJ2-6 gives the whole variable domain DAMVIQNPRYQVTQFGKPVTLSCSQTLNHNVMYWYQQKSSQAPKLLFHYYDKDFNNEADTPDNFQSRRPNTSFCFLDIRSPGLGDTAMYLCATSSKGAGANVLTFGAGSRLTVL.

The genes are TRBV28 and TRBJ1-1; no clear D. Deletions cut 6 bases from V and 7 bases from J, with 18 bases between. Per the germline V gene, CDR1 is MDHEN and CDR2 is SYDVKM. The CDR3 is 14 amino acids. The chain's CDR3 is CASSDASSIDEAFF. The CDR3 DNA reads TGTGCCAGCAGCGACGCCAGTAGTATAGATGAAGCTTTCTTT.

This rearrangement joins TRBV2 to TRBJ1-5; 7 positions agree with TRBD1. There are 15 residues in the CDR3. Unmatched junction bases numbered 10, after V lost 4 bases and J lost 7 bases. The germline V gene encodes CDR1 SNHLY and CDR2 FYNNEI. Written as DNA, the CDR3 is TGTGCCAGCAGTGGGACAGGAAGGACTGGGCAGCCCCAGCATTTT. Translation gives CASSGTGRTGQPQHF.

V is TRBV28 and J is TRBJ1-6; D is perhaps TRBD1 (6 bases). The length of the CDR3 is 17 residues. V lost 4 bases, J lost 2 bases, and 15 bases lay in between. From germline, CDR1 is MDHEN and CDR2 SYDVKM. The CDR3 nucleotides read TGTGCCAGCAGTTCGCAGCGGGGGGCGGCCTATAATTCACCCCTCCACTTT. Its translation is CASSSQRGAAYNSPLHF.

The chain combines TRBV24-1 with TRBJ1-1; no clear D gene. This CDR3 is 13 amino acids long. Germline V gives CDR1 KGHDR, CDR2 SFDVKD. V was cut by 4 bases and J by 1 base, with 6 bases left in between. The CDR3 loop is CATSERSNTEAFF. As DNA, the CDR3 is TGTGCCACCAGTGAAAGGTCGAACACTGAAGCTTTCTTT.

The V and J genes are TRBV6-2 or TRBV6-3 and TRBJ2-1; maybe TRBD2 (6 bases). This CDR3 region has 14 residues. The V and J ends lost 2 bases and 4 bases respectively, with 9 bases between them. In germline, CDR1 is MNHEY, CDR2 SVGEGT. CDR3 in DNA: TGTGCCAGCAGTTACCGGGACTCATACAATGAGCAGTTCTTC. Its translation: CASSYRDSYNEQFF.

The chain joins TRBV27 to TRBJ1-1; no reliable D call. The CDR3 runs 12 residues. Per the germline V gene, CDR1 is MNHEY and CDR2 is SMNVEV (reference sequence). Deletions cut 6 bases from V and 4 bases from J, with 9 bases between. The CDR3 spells CASSALGTEAFF. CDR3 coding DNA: TGTGCCAGCAGCGCCTTAGGCACTGAAGCTTTCTTT.

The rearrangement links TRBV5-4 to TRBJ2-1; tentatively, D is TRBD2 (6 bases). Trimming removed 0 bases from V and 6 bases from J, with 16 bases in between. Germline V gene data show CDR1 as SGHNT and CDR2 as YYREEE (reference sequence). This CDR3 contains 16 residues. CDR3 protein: CASSLESRGGSNEQFF. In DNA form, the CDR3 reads TGTGCCAGCAGCTTGGAATCTCGAGGAGGGTCCAATGAGCAGTTCTTC.